This T cell receptor (beta chain) was identified during a study of breast tumors, draining lymph nodes, adjacent tissues. Trimming removed 3 bases at V and 5 bases at J, with 22 bases between. The CDR3 spans 17 residues. CDR1 KGHDR and CDR2 SFDVKD come from the germline V gene. Study-level findings and limits: Findings are consistent with lymph node origin and intratumoral expansion of most tumor T cells.

This clonotype was counted ten times or more. The antigen is not known. TCRdb fed the multiplex PCR reads into MiXCR, producing one record per CDR3 protein. Of roughly 20,000 distinct CDR3 sequences listed, about 30% were seen once; the top ten hold over 8.5%. The source material was breast tumor tissue. The chain is built from TRBV24-1 and TRBJ2-7; no reliable D call. The sequence was obtained from a female donor with breast cancer. Some clones in this sample may be carry-over from other donors' samples. The CDR3 sequence is CATSDPLPDTTLNEQYF. The CDR3 DNA sequence: TGTGCCACCAGTGATCCATTACCTGACACGACTTTGAACGAGCAGTACTTC.